This record looks at one T cell receptor beta chain sequence and its context. What it binds is not known. The immunoSEQ assay was v3.0, run at survey level. Assay used: immunoSEQ multiplex PCR; TCRdb lists only in-frame clones, some missing. This table has 15,000 to 20,000 clones, approximately 81% appearing once. The sample is drawn from a study of long-term antiretroviral therapy in people with HIV. General study points: Diversity went up after ART and still fell short of transplant donor controls. Collection of the blood took place between about 2003 and 2017. The ART regimens in use then may have been less effective than current ones.

With 1 base removed from V and 4 bases from J, the gap between germline ends came to 8 bases. The CDR3 contains 14 residues. CDR1 is KGHSY and CDR2 is FQNENV in the germline V gene. The TCR originated in a woman aged 18-30 years with HIV. The sample here was unsorted PBMCs, taken 0.6 years after starting antiretroviral therapy. This chain connects TRBV16 to TRBJ1-5; no clear D. Here the CDR3 DNA reads TGTGCCAGCAGCCAATTTGGGCCTAATCAGCCCCAGCATTTT. Its protein product is CASSQFGPNQPQHF. Based on the CDR3 plus reference TRBV16 and TRBJ1-5, the full variable domain is GEEVAQTPKHLVRGEGQKAKLYCAPIKGHSYVFWYQQVLKNEFKFLISFQNENVFDETGMPKERFSAKCLPNSPCSLEIQATKLEDSAVYFCASSQFGPNQPQHFGDGTRLSIL.